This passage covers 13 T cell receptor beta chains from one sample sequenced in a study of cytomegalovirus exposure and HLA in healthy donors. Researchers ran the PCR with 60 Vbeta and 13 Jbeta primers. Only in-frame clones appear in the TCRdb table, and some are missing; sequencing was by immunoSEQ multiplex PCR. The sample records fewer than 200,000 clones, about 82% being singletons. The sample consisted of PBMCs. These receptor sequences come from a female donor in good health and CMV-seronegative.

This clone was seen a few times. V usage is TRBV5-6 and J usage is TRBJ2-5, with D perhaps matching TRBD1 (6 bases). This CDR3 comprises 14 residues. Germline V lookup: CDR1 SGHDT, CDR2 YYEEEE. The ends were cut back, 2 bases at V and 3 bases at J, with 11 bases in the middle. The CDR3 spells CASSLGQMEETQYF. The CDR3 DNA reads TGTGCCAGCAGCTTAGGACAGATGGAAGAGACCCAGTACTTC.

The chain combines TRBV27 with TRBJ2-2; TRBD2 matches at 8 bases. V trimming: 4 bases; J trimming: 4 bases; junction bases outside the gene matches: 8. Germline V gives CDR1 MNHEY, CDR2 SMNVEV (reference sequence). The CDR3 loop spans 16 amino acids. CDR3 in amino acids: CASSSGAGDFTGELFF. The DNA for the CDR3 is TGTGCCAGCAGTTCGGGAGCGGGAGACTTCACCGGGGAGCTGTTTTTT.

The CDR3 reads CASNKGASLGYTF. For the CDR3, the DNA is TGTGCCAGCAACAAGGGGGCCAGTCTGGGCTACACCTTC. This chain uses TRBV14 with TRBJ1-2; 7 positions match TRBD1. Germline assignment: CDR1 SGHDN and CDR2 FVKESK. The CDR3 runs to 13 residues. V trimming: 7 bases; J trimming: 8 bases; junction bases outside the gene matches: 10.

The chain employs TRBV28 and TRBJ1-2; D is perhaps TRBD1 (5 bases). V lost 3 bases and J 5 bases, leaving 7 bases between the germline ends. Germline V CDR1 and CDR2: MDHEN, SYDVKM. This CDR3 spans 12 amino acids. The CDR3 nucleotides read TGTGCCAGCAGTTTGAAGGGGTATGGCTACACCTTC. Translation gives CASSLKGYGYTF.

CDR3 coding DNA: TGTGCCAGCAGCTTACCGGGACAGCACTATGGCTACACCTTC. Translated, it gives CASSLPGQHYGYTF. The chain is built from TRBV12-1 and TRBJ1-2; TRBD1, the table's D call, lacks a check against the DNA. TRBV12-1 is a pseudogene segment. This CDR3 has 14 amino acids.

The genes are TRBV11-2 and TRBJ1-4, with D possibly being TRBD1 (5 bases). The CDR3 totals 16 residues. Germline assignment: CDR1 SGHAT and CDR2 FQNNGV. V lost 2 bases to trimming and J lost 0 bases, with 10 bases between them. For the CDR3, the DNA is TGTGCCAGCAGCTTATCTGTGACAGCAACTAATGAAAAACTGTTTTTT. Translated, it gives CASSLSVTATNEKLFF.

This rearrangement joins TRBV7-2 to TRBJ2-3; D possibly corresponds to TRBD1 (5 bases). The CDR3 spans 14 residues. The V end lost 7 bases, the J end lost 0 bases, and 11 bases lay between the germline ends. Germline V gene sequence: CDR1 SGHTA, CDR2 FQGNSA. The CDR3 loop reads CASILQASTDTQYF. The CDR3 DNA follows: TGTGCCAGCATCCTACAGGCGAGCACAGATACGCAGTATTTT.

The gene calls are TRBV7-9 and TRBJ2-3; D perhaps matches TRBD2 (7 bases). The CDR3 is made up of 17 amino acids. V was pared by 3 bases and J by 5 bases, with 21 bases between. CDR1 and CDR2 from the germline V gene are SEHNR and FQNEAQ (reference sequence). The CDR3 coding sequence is TGTGCCAGCAGCTTTGGGGGGCGGGAGCACAAGGGAGATACGCAGTATTTT. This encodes CASSFGGREHKGDTQYF.

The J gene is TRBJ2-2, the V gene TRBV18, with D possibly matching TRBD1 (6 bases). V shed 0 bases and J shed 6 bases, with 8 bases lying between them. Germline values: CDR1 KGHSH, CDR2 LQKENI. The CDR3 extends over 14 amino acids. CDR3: CASSPPGAAGELFF. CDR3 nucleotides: TGTGCCAGCTCACCACCGGGGGCCGCCGGGGAGCTGTTTTTT. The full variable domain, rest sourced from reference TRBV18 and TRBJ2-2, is NAGVMQNPRHLVRRRGQEARLRCSPMKGHSHVYWYRQLPEEGLKFMVYLQKENIIDESGMPKERFSAEFPKEGPSILRIQQVVRGDSAAYFCASSPPGAAGELFFGEGSRLTVL.

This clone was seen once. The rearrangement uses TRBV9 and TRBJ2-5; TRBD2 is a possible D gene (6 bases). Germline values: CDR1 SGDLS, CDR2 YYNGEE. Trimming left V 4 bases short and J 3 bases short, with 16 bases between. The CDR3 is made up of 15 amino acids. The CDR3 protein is CASSRSPGSEETQYF. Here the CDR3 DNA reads TGTGCCAGCAGCCGCTCCCCCGGGAGTGAAGAGACCCAGTACTTC.

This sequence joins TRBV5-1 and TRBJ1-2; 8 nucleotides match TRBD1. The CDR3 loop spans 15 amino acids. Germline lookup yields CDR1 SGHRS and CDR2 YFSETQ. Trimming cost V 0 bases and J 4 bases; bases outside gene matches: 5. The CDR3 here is CASSLARGRIYGYTF. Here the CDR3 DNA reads TGCGCCAGCAGCTTGGCCAGGGGGCGCATCTATGGCTACACCTTC.

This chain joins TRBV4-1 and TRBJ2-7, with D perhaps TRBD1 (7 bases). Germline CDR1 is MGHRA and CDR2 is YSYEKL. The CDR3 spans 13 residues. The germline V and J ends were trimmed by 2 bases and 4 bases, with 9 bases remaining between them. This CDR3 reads CASSQPGGYEQYF. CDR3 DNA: TGCGCCAGCAGCCAACCAGGGGGGTACGAGCAGTACTTC.

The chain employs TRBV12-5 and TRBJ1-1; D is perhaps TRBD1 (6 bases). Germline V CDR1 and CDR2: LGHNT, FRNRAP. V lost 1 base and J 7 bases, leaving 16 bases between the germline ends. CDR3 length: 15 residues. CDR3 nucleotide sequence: TGTGCTAGTGGTTTGGGGGGTGAGGGGGTCGGTGAAGCTTTCTTT. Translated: CASGLGGEGVGEAFF. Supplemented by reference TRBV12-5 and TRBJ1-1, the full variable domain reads DARVTQTPRHKVTEMGQEVTMRCQPILGHNTVFWYRQTMMQGLELLAYFRNRAPLDDSGMPKDRFSAEMPDATLATLKIQPSEPRDSAVYFCASGLGGEGVGEAFFGQGTRLTVV.